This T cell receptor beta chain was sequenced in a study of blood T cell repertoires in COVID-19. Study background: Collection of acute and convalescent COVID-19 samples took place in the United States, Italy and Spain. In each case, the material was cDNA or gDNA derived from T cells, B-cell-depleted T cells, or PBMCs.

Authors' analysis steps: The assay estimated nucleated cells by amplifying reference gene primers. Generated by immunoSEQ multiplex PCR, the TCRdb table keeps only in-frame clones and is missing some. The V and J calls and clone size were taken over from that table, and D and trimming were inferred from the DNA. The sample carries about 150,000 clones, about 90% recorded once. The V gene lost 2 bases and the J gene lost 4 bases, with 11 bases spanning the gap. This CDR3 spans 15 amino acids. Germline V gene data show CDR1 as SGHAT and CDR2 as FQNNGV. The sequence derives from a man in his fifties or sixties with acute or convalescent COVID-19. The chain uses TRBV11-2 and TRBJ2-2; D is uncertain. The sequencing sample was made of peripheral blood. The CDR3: CASSLLPYGTGELFF. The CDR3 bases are TGTGCCAGCAGCTTATTACCCTACGGCACCGGGGAGCTGTTTTTT.